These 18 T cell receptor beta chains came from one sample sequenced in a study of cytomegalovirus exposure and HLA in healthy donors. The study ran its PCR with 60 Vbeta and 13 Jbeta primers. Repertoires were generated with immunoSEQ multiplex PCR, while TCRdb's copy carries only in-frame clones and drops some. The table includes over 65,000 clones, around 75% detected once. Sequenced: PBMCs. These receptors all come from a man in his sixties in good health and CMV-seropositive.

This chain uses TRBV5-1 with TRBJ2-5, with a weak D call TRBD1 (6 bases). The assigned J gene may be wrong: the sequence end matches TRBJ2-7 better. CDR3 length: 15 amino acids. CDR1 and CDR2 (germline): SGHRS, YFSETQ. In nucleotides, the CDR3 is TGCGCCAGCAGTTACCTGGGGACAAATTCCTACGAGCAGTACTTC. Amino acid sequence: CASSYLGTNSYEQYF.

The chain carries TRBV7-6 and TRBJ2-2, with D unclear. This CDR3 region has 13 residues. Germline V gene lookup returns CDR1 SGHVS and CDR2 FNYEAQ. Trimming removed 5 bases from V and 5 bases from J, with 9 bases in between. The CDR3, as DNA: TGTGCCAGCAGCCGACAAGAAACCGGGGAGCTGTTTTTT. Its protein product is CASSRQETGELFF.

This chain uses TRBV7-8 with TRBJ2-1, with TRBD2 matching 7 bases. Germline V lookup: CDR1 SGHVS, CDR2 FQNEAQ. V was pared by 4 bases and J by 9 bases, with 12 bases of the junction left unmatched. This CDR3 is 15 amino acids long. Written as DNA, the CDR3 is TGTGCCAGCAGCTCCCGTCCGGGGAGGGAGGCTGAGCAGTTCTTC. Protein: CASSSRPGREAEQFF.

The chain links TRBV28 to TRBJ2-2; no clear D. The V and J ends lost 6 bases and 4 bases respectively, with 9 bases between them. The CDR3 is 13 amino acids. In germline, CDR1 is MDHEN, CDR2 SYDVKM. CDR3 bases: TGTGCCAGCAGCCTAAGAGTCACCGGGGAGCTGTTTTTT. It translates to CASSLRVTGELFF. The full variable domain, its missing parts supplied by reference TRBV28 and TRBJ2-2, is DVKVTQSSRYLVKRTGEKVFLECVQDMDHENMFWYRQDPGLGLRLIYFSYDVKMKEKGDIPEGYSVSREKKERFSLILESASTNQTSMYLCASSLRVTGELFFGEGSRLTVL.

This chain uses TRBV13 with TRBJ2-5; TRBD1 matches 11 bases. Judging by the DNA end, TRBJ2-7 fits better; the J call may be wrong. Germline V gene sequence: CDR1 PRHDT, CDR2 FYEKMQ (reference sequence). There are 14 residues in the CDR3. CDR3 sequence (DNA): TGTGCCAGCAGCCCCTCCGGGACAGGGGGCGAGCAGTACTTC. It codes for CASSPSGTGGEQYF.

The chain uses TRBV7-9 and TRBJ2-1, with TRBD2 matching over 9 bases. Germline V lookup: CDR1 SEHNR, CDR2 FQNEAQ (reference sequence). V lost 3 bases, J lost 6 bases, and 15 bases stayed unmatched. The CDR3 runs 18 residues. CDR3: CASSLPLAGRGGFNEQFF. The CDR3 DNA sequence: TGTGCCAGCAGCTTGCCCCTAGCGGGAAGAGGTGGATTCAATGAGCAGTTCTTC.

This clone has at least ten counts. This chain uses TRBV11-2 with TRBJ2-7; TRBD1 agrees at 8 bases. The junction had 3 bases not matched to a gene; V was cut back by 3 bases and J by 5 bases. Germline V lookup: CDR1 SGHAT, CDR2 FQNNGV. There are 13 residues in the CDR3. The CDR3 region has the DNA TGTGCCAGCAGCTTGGACAGGGTCAACGAGCAGTACTTC. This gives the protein CASSLDRVNEQYF. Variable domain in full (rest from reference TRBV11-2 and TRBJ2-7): EAGVAQSPRYKIIEKRQSVAFWCNPISGHATLYWYQQILGQGPKLLIQFQNNGVVDDSQLPKDRFSAERLKGVDSTLKIQPAKLEDSAVYLCASSLDRVNEQYFGPGTRLTVT.

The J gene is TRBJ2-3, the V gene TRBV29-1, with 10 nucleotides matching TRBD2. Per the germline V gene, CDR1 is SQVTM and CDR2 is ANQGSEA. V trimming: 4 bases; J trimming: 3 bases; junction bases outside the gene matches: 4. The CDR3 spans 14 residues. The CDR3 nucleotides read TGCAGCGTTGGATTTAGCGGGGGGACAGATACGCAGTATTTT. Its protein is CSVGFSGGTDTQYF.

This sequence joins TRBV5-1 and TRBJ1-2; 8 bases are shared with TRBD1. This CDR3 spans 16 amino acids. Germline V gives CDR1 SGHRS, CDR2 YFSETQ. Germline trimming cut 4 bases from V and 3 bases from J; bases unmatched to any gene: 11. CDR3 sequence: CASSPGGLTGDYGYTF. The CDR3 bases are TGCGCCAGCAGCCCAGGAGGGTTGACAGGGGACTATGGCTACACCTTC. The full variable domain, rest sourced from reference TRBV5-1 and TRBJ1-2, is KAGVTQTPRYLIKTRGQQVTLSCSPISGHRSVSWYQQTPGQGLQFLFEYFSETQRNKGNFPGRFSGRQFSNSRSEMNVSTLELGDSALYLCASSPGGLTGDYGYTFGSGTRLTVV.

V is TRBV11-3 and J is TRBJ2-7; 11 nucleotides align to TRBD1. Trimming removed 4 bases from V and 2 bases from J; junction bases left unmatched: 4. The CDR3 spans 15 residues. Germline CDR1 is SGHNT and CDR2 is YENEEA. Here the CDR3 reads CASSSRTGGPYEQYF. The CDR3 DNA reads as TGTGCCAGCAGCTCCCGGACAGGGGGCCCCTACGAGCAGTACTTC.

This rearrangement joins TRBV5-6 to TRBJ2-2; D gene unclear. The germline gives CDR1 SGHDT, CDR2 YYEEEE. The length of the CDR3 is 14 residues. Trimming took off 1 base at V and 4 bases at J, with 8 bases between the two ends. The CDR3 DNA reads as TGTGCCAGCAGCTTGTGGCAGCGCACCGGGGAGCTGTTTTTT. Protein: CASSLWQRTGELFF.

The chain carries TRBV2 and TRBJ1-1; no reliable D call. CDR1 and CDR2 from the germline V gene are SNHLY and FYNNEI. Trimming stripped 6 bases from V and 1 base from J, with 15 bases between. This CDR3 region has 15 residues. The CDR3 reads CASRPGSTTNTEAFF. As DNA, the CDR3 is TGTGCCAGCAGACCCGGGTCTACTACGAACACTGAAGCTTTCTTT.

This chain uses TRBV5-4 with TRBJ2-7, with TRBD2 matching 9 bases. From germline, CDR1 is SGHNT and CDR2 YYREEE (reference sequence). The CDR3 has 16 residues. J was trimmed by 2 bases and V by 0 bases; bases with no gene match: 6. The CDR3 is CASSLEGRGGAYEQYF. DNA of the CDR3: TGTGCCAGCAGCTTGGAAGGGCGGGGGGGGGCCTACGAGCAGTACTTC.

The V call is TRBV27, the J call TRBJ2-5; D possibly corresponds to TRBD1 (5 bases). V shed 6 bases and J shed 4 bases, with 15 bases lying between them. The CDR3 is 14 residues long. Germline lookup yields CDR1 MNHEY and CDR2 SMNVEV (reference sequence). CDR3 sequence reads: CASSPGPRPETQYF. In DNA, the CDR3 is TGTGCCAGCAGCCCAGGGCCCAGGCCAGAGACCCAGTACTTC.

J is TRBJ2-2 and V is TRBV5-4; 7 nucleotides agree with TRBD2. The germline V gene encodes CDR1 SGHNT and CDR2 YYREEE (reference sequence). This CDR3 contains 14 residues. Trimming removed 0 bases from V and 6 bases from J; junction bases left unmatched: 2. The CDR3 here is CASSLGTRSGELFF. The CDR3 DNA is TGTGCCAGCAGCTTGGGGACTAGATCCGGGGAGCTGTTTTTT.

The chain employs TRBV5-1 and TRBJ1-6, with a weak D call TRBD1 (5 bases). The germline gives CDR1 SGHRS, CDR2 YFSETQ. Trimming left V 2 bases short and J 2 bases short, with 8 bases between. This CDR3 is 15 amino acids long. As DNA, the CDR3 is TGCGCCAGCAGCTTTCAGGGTCCCTATAATTCACCCCTCCACTTT. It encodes CASSFQGPYNSPLHF.

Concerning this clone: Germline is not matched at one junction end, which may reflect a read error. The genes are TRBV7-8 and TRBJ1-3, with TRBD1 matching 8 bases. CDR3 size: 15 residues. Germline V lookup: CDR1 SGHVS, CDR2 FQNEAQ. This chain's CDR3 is CAGSLGGTGGNTIYF. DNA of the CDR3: TGTGCCGGCAGCTTAGGGGGGACAGGAGGAAACACCATATATTTT.

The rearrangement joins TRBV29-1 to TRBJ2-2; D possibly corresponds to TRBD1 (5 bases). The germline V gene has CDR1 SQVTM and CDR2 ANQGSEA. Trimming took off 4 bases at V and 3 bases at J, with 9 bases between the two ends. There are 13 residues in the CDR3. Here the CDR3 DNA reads TGCAGCGTTGGACAGACCCACACCGGGGAGCTGTTTTTT. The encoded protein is CSVGQTHTGELFF.